This T cell receptor beta chain was recovered during a study of CD8+ T cells in alopecia areata. Sequencing used cDNA as its template, made by extracting RNA and reverse transcribing it. Produced via immunoSEQ multiplex PCR; TCRdb's table is partial and in-frame only. The sample records around 160,000 clones, 47% being singletons. CDR1 and CDR2 (germline): SGHRS, YFSETQ. This CDR3 is built from 11 residues. V was trimmed by 5 bases and J by 2 bases, leaving 3 bases between them. This clone was counted between two and nine times. Both peripheral blood and punch biopsies of lesional scalp skin were obtained from patients who had alopecia areata.

Sequencing was performed on CD4+ T cells sorted from blood. The chain has TRBV5-1 and TRBJ2-3; D not certain. The sequence came from a human donor with alopecia areata. CDR3 sequence reads: CASRDTDTQYF. As DNA, the CDR3 is TGCGCCAGCAGGGACACAGATACGCAGTATTTT.